This T cell receptor (beta chain) stems from a study of T cell responses to AZD1222 COVID-19 vaccine. Whole-study results and caveats: Dominant at 160-218 and 743-854, vaccine-associated CD4 TCRs also spanned spike.

As to this clone: What it binds is not known.

This CDR3 spans 14 amino acids. V was shortened by 1 base and J by 4 bases, with 8 bases between the two germline ends. Germline CDR1 reads SGHDT; CDR2 reads YYEEEE. The protocol was immunoSEQ multiplex PCR, while the TCRdb copy is restricted to in-frame clones and leaves out a portion. This table holds 30,000 to 35,000 clones, approximately 80% found once. Pooling covered second doses at about 4 or about 12 weeks. Here the sequenced sample was peripheral blood, taken 28 days after the second AZD1222 dose. The genes are TRBV5-6 and TRBJ1-4, with D unclear. This TCR came from an adult who received the AZD1222 COVID-19 vaccine. CDR3 loop: CASSLLGLNEKLFF. The CDR3 DNA is TGTGCCAGCAGCTTGCTAGGGCTTAATGAAAAACTGTTTTTT.